The 12 T cell receptor beta chains given below trace back to one sample, sequenced in a study of high-grade serous ovarian cancer treatment subgroups. Tumor samples were taken before definitive surgery or chemotherapy. Profiled with immunoSEQ multiplex PCR; TCRdb holds only in-frame clones, not every one. The top ten hold 10% to 15% of the sample, which has thousands of clones, roughly 70% seen once. The sample comprised tumor tissue. The source is a human donor with high-grade serous ovarian cancer.

The genes are TRBV7-9 and TRBJ2-5, with 11 bases lining up with TRBD2. CDR1 and CDR2 (germline): SEHNR, FQNEAQ (reference sequence). CDR3 length: 13 residues. The V gene end was trimmed by 6 bases and the J gene end by 5 bases; junction bases not matched to a gene: 2. The CDR3 region has the DNA TGTGCCAGCAGGACTAGCGGGGCGGAGACCCAGTACTTC. Encoded protein: CASRTSGAETQYF.

The chain combines TRBV7-6 with TRBJ2-5; tentatively, D is TRBD1 (6 bases). CDR3 size: 17 residues. Trimming shortened V by 3 bases and J by 5 bases, and 22 bases separated the two germline ends. The germline CDR1 and CDR2 sequences are SGHVS and FNYEAQ. CDR3 protein: CASSFPAQGPLMETQYF. DNA for the CDR3: TGTGCCAGCAGCTTCCCCGCCCAGGGGCCCCTCATGGAGACCCAGTACTTC.

J is TRBJ1-6 and V is TRBV7-2; 9 bases agree with TRBD1. Unmatched junction bases numbered 2, after V lost 7 bases and J lost 4 bases. This CDR3 contains 14 residues. Germline assignment: CDR1 SGHTA and CDR2 FQGNSA. CDR3 DNA sequence: TGTGCCAGCACCGGGACAGGGTATAATTCACCCCTCCACTTT. Its protein product is CASTGTGYNSPLHF.

V is TRBV4-1 and J is TRBJ1-1; D is uncertain. The germline CDR1 and CDR2 sequences are MGHRA and YSYEKL. V was trimmed by 1 base and J by 1 base, leaving 4 bases between them. The CDR3 sequence is 13 residues long. Written as DNA, the CDR3 is TGCGCCAGCAGCCAAGGTGAGAACACTGAAGCTTTCTTT. Translated, it gives CASSQGENTEAFF.

The gene calls are TRBV18 and TRBJ2-7; D possibly corresponds to TRBD2 (5 bases). V was shortened by 1 base and J by 3 bases, with 10 bases between the two germline ends. CDR1 is KGHSH and CDR2 is LQKENI in the germline V gene. The CDR3 totals 14 residues. For the CDR3, the DNA is TGTGCCAGCTCACCACACCGGACTTACTACGAGCAGTACTTC. This gives the protein CASSPHRTYYEQYF. The complete variable domain, with remaining parts taken from reference TRBV18 and TRBJ2-7, reads NAGVMQNPRHLVRRRGQEARLRCSPMKGHSHVYWYRQLPEEGLKFMVYLQKENIIDESGMPKERFSAEFPKEGPSILRIQQVVRGDSAAYFCASSPHRTYYEQYFGPGTRLTVT.

V and J are TRBV6-6 and TRBJ2-7; no clear D gene. Trimming shortened V by 6 bases and J by 4 bases, and 16 bases separated the two germline ends. The CDR3 sequence is 14 residues long. Per germline, CDR1 MNHNY and CDR2 SVGAGI (reference sequence). The CDR3 nucleotides read TGTGCCAGCAGACCCCTCGGCAGGAATTACGAGCAGTACTTC. Translated: CASRPLGRNYEQYF.

CDR3 region: CASSVAGSQETQYF. The CDR3 DNA reads TGTGCCAGCAGCGTAGCTGGGAGCCAAGAGACCCAGTACTTC. This chain links TRBV9 with TRBJ2-5, with D possibly TRBD2 on 5 matching bases. Germline CDR1 and CDR2: SGDLS and YYNGEE. V lost 0 bases, J lost 1 base, and 7 bases lay in between. CDR3 length: 14 residues.

The count of this clone is one. The chain recombines TRBV10-3 with TRBJ2-5; D not certain. The V end lost 0 bases, the J end lost 5 bases, and 10 bases lay between the germline ends. Germline V CDR1 and CDR2: ENHRY, SYGVKD. The CDR3 loop spans 14 amino acids. Here the CDR3 reads CAISESNNVETQYF. The DNA of the CDR3 is TGTGCCATCAGTGAGTCGAACAATGTGGAGACCCAGTACTTC.

The V gene is TRBV5-5, the J gene TRBJ1-4; D gene uncertain. Trimming removed 0 bases at V and 3 bases at J, with 9 bases between. The V gene's germline CDR1 is SGHKS and CDR2 YYEKEE (reference sequence). This CDR3 has 15 amino acids. The CDR3 coding sequence is TGTGCCAGCAGCTTGGTTGCCAGTTCTAATGAAAAACTGTTTTTT. Translated, it gives CASSLVASSNEKLFF.

The chain couples TRBV27 to TRBJ2-7, with TRBD1 identical over 7 bases. Germline-derived CDR1 and CDR2 are MNHEY and SMNVEV (reference sequence). The V gene end was trimmed by 5 bases and the J gene end by 7 bases; junction bases not matched to a gene: 5. The length of the CDR3 is 12 residues. This chain's CDR3 is CASSRDSREQYF. CDR3 DNA sequence: TGTGCCAGCAGTCGGGACAGCCGGGAGCAGTACTTC.

This clone appeared a few times. The rearrangement joins TRBV4-2 to TRBJ2-7, with D unclear. This CDR3 comprises 11 residues. Germline values: CDR1 LGHNA, CDR2 YNFKEQ. Trimming stripped 3 bases from V and 5 bases from J, with 5 bases between. CDR3: CASSQSNEQYF. CDR3 DNA sequence: TGTGCCAGCAGCCAGTCAAACGAGCAGTACTTC.

CDR3 region: CASRELGQGANYGYTF. The CDR3 nucleotides are TGTGCCAGTCGCGAACTAGGACAGGGCGCTAACTATGGCTACACCTTC. V gene TRBV19 combines with J gene TRBJ1-2; 8 nucleotides align to TRBD1. V lost 8 bases to trimming and J lost 0 bases; unmatched junction nucleotides: 11. Germline loops: CDR1 LNHDA, CDR2 SQIVND (reference sequence). CDR3 length: 16 amino acids.